What follows is one T cell receptor (beta chain) and its context. Its antigen is still unknown. Base quality data are lacking; no much larger clone is found one base away. The data were obtained in a study of human T cells and chemical hapten exposure (dated by TCRdb to the early 2020s). With regard to the full study: For sensitization, 2% DPC in acetone was applied to a roughly 2 cm by roughly 2 cm area of upper inner arm skin. Patch testing was done on the upper back using Finn chambers containing 0.01% DPC, and results were scored after 6 days according to International Contact Dermatitis Research Group standards. Blood for TCR sequencing was provided by twenty-nine alopecia patients at one to four time points (pre-sensitization, 2, 6 and 24 weeks). Blood samples were taken from patients before sensitization (week 0) and at 2, 6 and about 24 weeks after DPC sensitization. Alopecia areata with under or over 50% scalp involvement, alopecia totalis and alopecia universalis were represented in the patient cohort, which was mostly female. Libraries were combined into a pool for sequencing, and differences in TCR yield between samples came mainly from small differences in library volumes within the pool. Throughout the approximately 25-week study period, patients were also given weekly therapeutic DPC doses on the scalp. The study tracked peripheral blood TCR repertoire changes in vivo during primary and secondary sensitization to the hapten diphenylcyclopropenone (DPC) in alopecia patients.

The time point label on this specimen signifies: patch test 2, 6 weeks after DPC sensitization. The treatment or condition label of this sample denotes: therapeutic diphenylcyclopropenone sensitization with weekly scalp DPC. At every patch-test visit, the blood draw took place before the patch test was put on. Patients were considered eligible if aged 18 to 70, diagnosed with alopecia and deemed suitable for DPC therapy, and patients were excluded if pregnant. Total RNA was extracted from unfractionated whole blood that had been collected in Tempus Blood RNA tubes. The library was built by means of RACE. Sequencing used a NextSeq 500. During library preparation, unique molecular identifiers were attached to individual cDNA molecules so that TCRs could be counted in a quantitative, reproducible way. From each blood RNA sample, both TCR alpha and TCR beta chains were sequenced. In the original analysis: A median of roughly 100,000 TCRs per sample was observed, with a range of about 23,224 to 690,600. V, J and CDR3 annotation of the TCR reads was carried out using the Decombinator software suite. For PS versus PT1 abundance plots, all samples were subsampled to the same number of TCRs (28,000). TCRs were defined as expanded if absent before sensitization and observed at least eight times at the 2-week time point. Starting from the raw public reads, TCRdb applied fastp trimming at Q25, assembled clones with MiXCR and retained in-frame beta chains. Rows with one shared CDR3 protein collapse into an entry with the most common genes and DNA. The V and J calls shown here were made by TCRdb, not taken from the authors' results. This sample comprises 35,000 to 45,000 distinct CDR3 sequences, around 9.3% of them detected only once. 14% to 15% of the sample belongs to the ten largest clones.

Broad study findings and their caveats: After repeated subsampling, the strength of the expansion versus patch-test correlation and the threshold at which it became significant changed. DPC sensitization did not change the number of TCRs with a frequency above 1 in 1000, and there was no evidence of changes in global repertoire structure. Alopecia, a presumed autoimmune disease, was present in all patients, so the immune response of the patients might differ from that of healthy individuals. Expanded TCRs formed significantly more large CDR3 similarity clusters than pre-sensitization or healthy control sets, consistent with antigen-driven responses. A positive correlation was found between the number of PT1 expanded TCRs and patch test score, with significance reached at thresholds 8, 16 and 32 but not 4.

The germline V gene supplies CDR1 LGHNA and CDR2 YSLEER. Relative to germline, V is 0 bases shorter and J is 7 bases shorter, with 12 bases between their ends. The CDR3 runs 14 residues from the cysteine to the phenylalanine. The CDR3 DNA has 42 bases and is translated from base 1. The sequence was collected from a woman aged 40 to 50 with alopecia areata. Some clones in this sample may be carry-over from other donors' samples. The rearranged chain carries TRBV4-3 and TRBJ1-1; matching of 6 bases hints at TRBD1 as the D gene. The source was whole blood, collected in connection with sensitization to the hapten diphenylcyclopropenone (DPC). The nucleotides are TGCGCCAGCAGCCAAGACAGGGGAACCATTGAAGCTTTCTTT. Its translation reads: CASSQDRGTIEAFF.